These T cell receptor beta chains were read from a single sample in a study of monozygotic twins with inflammatory bowel disease. TCRdb reprocessed the 5' RACE reads; each CDR3 protein has one entry and no DNA is given. This table holds fewer than 550,000 distinct CDR3 sequences. Source material: blood. The receptors here all came from a human donor with ulcerative colitis or Crohn's disease, or a healthy co-twin of an affected twin (not recorded which). Each CDR3 is given with its conserved first and last residue.

>TRBJ1-1|TRBV3-1
CASSQEGGRGTEAFF
>TRBJ2-7|TRBV7-2
CASSLVGTSEGYEQYF
>TRBJ1-2|TRBV5-1
CASSYQVGANYGYTF
>TRBJ2-1|TRBV20-1
CSASYLGGTYNEQFF
>TRBJ2-7|TRBV5-4
CASSSAASFGEQYF
>TRBJ2-3|TRBV4-2
CASSQDYGGGTHTDTQYF
>TRBJ2-1|TRBV7-2
CASSLESPRRQFF
>TRBJ2-6|TRBV7-2
CASSLEGYSGANVLTF
>TRBJ1-1|TRBV27
CASGDLQGGAFF
>TRBJ1-6|TRBV6-1
CASSEAGGLYNSPLHF
>TRBJ1-4|TRBV2
CASSERARGYEKLFF
>TRBJ2-3|TRBV12-3/TRBV12-4
CASRIQTNTDTQYF
>TRBJ2-3|TRBV6-1
CASNPGGAGGQSDTQYF
>TRBJ2-4|TRBV11-2
CASSYTSGVAKNIQYF
>TRBJ2-3|TRBV3-1
CASSQDQAGDRTDTQYF
>TRBJ2-2|TRBV6-1
CASSLKSAGGTGELFF
>TRBJ2-7|TRBV5-1
CASSLSTHTYEQYF
>TRBJ2-5|TRBV28
CASSWKGRSLDRYF
>TRBJ2-1|TRBV18
CASSQGGAYNEQFF
>TRBJ2-5|TRBV12-3/TRBV12-4
CASSPWGTTSQETQYF
>TRBJ2-1|TRBV20-1
CSANRGTGGNEQFF
>TRBJ1-1|TRBV19
CASTRSYTEAFF
>TRBJ2-3|TRBV30
CAWRTGGTDTQYF
>TRBJ1-2|TRBV29-1
CSAAEGFGYGYTF
>TRBJ2-7|TRBV24-1
CATSDAYRRPYEQYF
>TRBJ2-1|TRBV19
CASSITGTGAYNEQFF
>TRBJ2-1|TRBV20-1
CSASIAGGPRNEQFF
>TRBJ2-7|TRBV11-2
CASSLRKGDSSSYEQYF
>TRBJ2-3|TRBV29-1
CSVEPQERDTQYF
>TRBJ2-2|TRBV9
CASSARAETGELFF
>TRBJ2-1|TRBV12-5
CASGLVHSGLERGTYNEQFF
>TRBJ2-1|TRBV5-1
CASSLDARNNEQFF
>TRBJ2-3|TRBV28
CASSFYGRGYTQYF
>TRBJ1-1|TRBV3-1
CASSRSGTNTEAFF
>TRBJ1-4|TRBV5-1
CASSRTTGGATNEKLFF
>TRBJ2-1|TRBV5-1
CASSRGGGPYNEQFF
>TRBJ2-1|TRBV20-1
CSAKALDSPDEQFF
>TRBJ1-2|TRBV7-9
CASSLAAAAGLYGYTF